The clone carrying this TCR beta chain came up many times. Its antigen is unknown. This sample is part of a study of regulatory T cells in long-lasting Graves disease. Whole-study results and caveats: A greater number of public clonotypes (approximately 2,700) was shared by persistent patients than by new patients (approximately 910). Persistent Graves' patients showed a TCR diversity that was lower than that of newly diagnosed ones.

There are 15 residues in the CDR3. CDR1 SGHAT and CDR2 FQNNGV come from the germline V gene. Losses at the gene ends were 5 bases for V and 1 base for J; bases not matched to a gene: 2. Documented time point: persistent/refractory GD, antithyroid drugs over 5 years with positive TRAb. PBMC RNA served as the TCR library source. Combining iRepertoire HTBI primers with Arm-PCR of CDR3 regions, the authors built TCR beta libraries. TCRdb itself ran the multiplex PCR reads through MiXCR, one entry per CDR3 protein. The repertoire holds about 660,000 distinct CDR3 sequences, with 25% to 35% as singletons. Material: peripheral blood mononuclear cells (PBMCs), obtained when the disease was refractory, from a patient treated with antithyroid drugs. The chain links TRBV11-2 to TRBJ2-5; TRBD2 matches 12 bases. The source of this sequence is a female donor with Graves disease. The CDR3 nucleotides read TGTGCCAGCAGCCGACTAGCGGGAGCCCAAGAGACCCAGTACTTC. This codes for CASSRLAGAQETQYF. The full variable domain, its missing parts supplied by reference TRBV11-2 and TRBJ2-5, is EAGVAQSPRYKIIEKRQSVAFWCNPISGHATLYWYQQILGQGPKLLIQFQNNGVVDDSQLPKDRFSAERLKGVDSTLKIQPAKLEDSAVYLCASSRLAGAQETQYFGPGTRLLVL.